A single sample gave rise to the 27 T cell receptor beta chains below, sequenced in a study of T cells in Graves' hyperthyroidism and ophthalmopathy. Amplification of TCR beta CDR3 regions used RNA as the template. In the first-round RT-PCR of the TCR CDR3, the HTBI primer set was used. TCRdb passed the multiplex PCR reads through MiXCR, listing each CDR3 protein once. The profile covers 350,000 to 450,000 distinct CDR3 sequences, with around 13% appearing a single time and approximately 10% taken by the ten largest. The specimen was blood. The receptors stem from a woman in her sixties or seventies with Graves' hyperthyroidism.

The chain couples TRBV19 to TRBJ2-2, with D perhaps TRBD2 (5 bases). This CDR3 comprises 16 residues. The ends were cut back, 3 bases at V and 1 base at J, with 12 bases in the middle. Germline CDR1 is LNHDA and CDR2 is SQIVND (reference sequence). As DNA, the CDR3 is TGTGCCAGTAGTATGTGGAGGCCGCAGAACACCGGGGAGCTGTTTTTT. It specifies CASSMWRPQNTGELFF.

The V gene is TRBV6-5, the J gene TRBJ1-3; possible D gene TRBD1, 5 bases. The CDR3 has 16 amino acids. The germline CDR1 and CDR2 sequences are MNHEY and SVGAGI. V was clipped by 0 bases and J by 3 bases, with 12 bases between them. The CDR3 loop reads CASSYSPGAGGNTIYF. In nucleotides, the CDR3 is TGTGCCAGCAGTTACTCCCCCGGGGCAGGTGGAAACACCATATATTTT.

This clonotype was seen ten or more times. The chain joins TRBV11-2 to TRBJ1-1; TRBD1 is a possible D gene (5 bases). Germline CDR1 is SGHAT and CDR2 is FQNNGV. This CDR3 is built from 14 residues. V was clipped by 5 bases and J by 5 bases, with 15 bases between them. DNA of the CDR3: TGTGCCAGCAGCCCGGGGGATGGAAGGACTGAAGCTTTCTTT. Amino acids: CASSPGDGRTEAFF.

Many counts were recorded for this clonotype. The chain is built from TRBV6-2 or TRBV6-3 and TRBJ2-1, with 12 bases that match TRBD2. V shed 7 bases, J shed 2 bases, and the junction held 9 bases outside the gene matches. Germline V lookup: CDR1 MNHEY, CDR2 SVGEGT. The CDR3 has 17 residues. The CDR3 nucleotides read TGTGCCAGCAACGACGCGGCTAGCGGGAGGGCCTACAATGAGCAGTTCTTC. It yields the protein CASNDAASGRAYNEQFF.

There are many counts of this clonotype. The gene calls are TRBV6-1 and TRBJ2-6, with 9 bases lining up with TRBD1. Germline V gene sequence: CDR1 MNHNS, CDR2 SASEGT. This CDR3 comprises 16 residues. V gave up 6 bases and J gave up 3 bases; unmatched junction bases: 6. CDR3 protein: CASSPTGGSGANVLTF. The CDR3 DNA sequence: TGTGCCAGCAGCCCTACAGGGGGCAGTGGGGCCAACGTCCTGACTTTC.

To note about this clonotype: The junction does not match germline at one end; this may be a read error. The rearrangement links TRBV27 to TRBJ2-7, with TRBD2 matching 14 bases. This CDR3 is built from 17 residues. CDR1 MNHEY and CDR2 SMNVEV come from the germline V gene (reference sequence). CDR3 DNA: TGTGCCAGCAGACGACTAGCGGGAGGGGGACTGTCCTACGAGCGGTACTTC. Translated: CASRRLAGGGLSYERYF.

This clonotype has at least ten counts. V is TRBV7-8 and J is TRBJ2-3; weak D call: TRBD2 (6 bases). V lost 5 bases to trimming and J lost 5 bases, with 14 bases between them. CDR1 SGHVS and CDR2 FQNEAQ come from the germline V gene. This CDR3 contains 14 residues. CDR3 region: CASSRLVLLDTQYF. The CDR3 bases are TGTGCCAGCAGCCGACTAGTTTTATTAGATACGCAGTATTTT.

This clonotype was recorded many times. The chain couples TRBV6-2 or TRBV6-3 to TRBJ2-7; perhaps TRBD1 as D (5 bases). With 4 bases removed from V and 6 bases from J, the gap between germline ends came to 19 bases. CDR1 and CDR2 (germline): MNHEY, SVGEGT. CDR3 length equals 15 residues. The CDR3 DNA follows: TGTGCCAGCAGTTCGAGCAGGGAAGGCGGATTCGAGCAGTACTTC. It specifies CASSSSREGGFEQYF.

The rearrangement links TRBV28 to TRBJ2-7; a weak D match, TRBD1 (6 bases). V was pared by 6 bases and J by 2 bases, with 20 bases between. The germline V gene encodes CDR1 MDHEN and CDR2 SYDVKM. This CDR3 has 16 residues. This CDR3 reads CASSLAEDRMAYEQYF. The CDR3 region has the DNA TGTGCCAGCAGCTTGGCCGAAGACAGGATGGCCTACGAGCAGTACTTC.

This clonotype was found many times. The J gene is TRBJ1-1, the V gene TRBV29-1, with D uncertain. Trimming cost V 2 bases and J 5 bases, with 18 bases left between them. Germline CDR1 SQVTM, CDR2 ANQGSEA. The CDR3 extends over 15 amino acids. The CDR3 loop is CSVELGFRVRTEAFF. DNA for the CDR3: TGCAGCGTTGAATTGGGTTTTCGGGTTCGGACTGAAGCTTTCTTT. Full variable domain (remainder filled in from reference TRBV29-1 and TRBJ1-1): SAVISQKPSRDICQRGTSLTIQCQVDSQVTMMFWYRQQPGQSLTLIATANQGSEATYESGFVIDKFPISRPNLTFSTLTVSNMSPEDSSIYLCSVELGFRVRTEAFFGQGTRLTVV.

This clonotype showed up just a few times. The chain has TRBV19 and TRBJ1-2; the D is unclear. Germline assignment: CDR1 LNHDA and CDR2 SQIVND (reference sequence). The V end lost 3 bases, the J end lost 7 bases, and 24 bases lay between the germline ends. The length of the CDR3 is 17 residues. CDR3 residues: CASSIPAGGAKSLGYTF. CDR3 DNA: TGTGCCAGTAGTATCCCAGCTGGAGGCGCTAAGTCCCTTGGCTACACCTTC.

The table lists this clonotype with a count of one. This may be a read error: a much more frequent sequence differs by one nucleotide. The missing conserved phenylalanine or tryptophan at the end of this CDR3 makes a read error likely. The chain has TRBV6-1 and TRBJ2-1, with a tentative D call TRBD1 (5 bases). Between the trimmed V and J ends, which lost 7 bases and 3 bases, there was a span of 16 bases. The CDR3 is 15 residues long. CDR1 MNHNS and CDR2 SASEGT come from the germline V gene. In DNA form, the CDR3 reads TGTGCCAGCACCCAGCAGGGTCCCTACTACAATGAGCAGTTCCTC. Protein product: CASTQQGPYYNEQFL.

This clonotype was counted at least ten times. The chain is built from TRBV19 and TRBJ2-2, with 10 nucleotides matching TRBD2. The CDR3 is 17 amino acids. The germline V gene encodes CDR1 LNHDA and CDR2 SQIVND (reference sequence). V lost 4 bases, J lost 3 bases, and 8 bases stayed unmatched. This chain's CDR3 is CASSTSGSFWDTGELFF. The CDR3 nucleotides read TGTGCCAGTAGTACTAGCGGGAGTTTTTGGGACACCGGGGAGCTGTTTTTT.

CDR3 nucleotide sequence: TGTGCCAGCAGCCTCCCGGGACTTATATCCTACAATGAGCAGTTCTTC. Translation gives CASSLPGLISYNEQFF. The chain recombines TRBV7-6 with TRBJ2-1, with TRBD2 as a possible D gene (6 bases). Germline V gene lookup returns CDR1 SGHVS and CDR2 FNYEAQ. Trimming shortened V by 5 bases and J by 1 base, and 15 bases separated the two germline ends. CDR3 length: 16 residues.

The gene calls are TRBV5-1 and TRBJ2-1; D not resolved. Trimming stripped 1 base from V and 6 bases from J, with 11 bases between. Germline V CDR1 and CDR2: SGHRS, YFSETQ. The CDR3 has 14 amino acids. The CDR3 bases are TGCGCCAGCAGCTTGATAAGGAGTTCCAATGAGCAGTTCTTC. Its protein product is CASSLIRSSNEQFF.

This chain connects TRBV28 to TRBJ1-5; the D is unclear. Germline V lookup: CDR1 MDHEN, CDR2 SYDVKM. The CDR3 extends over 13 amino acids. With 4 bases removed from V and 9 bases from J, the gap between germline ends came to 13 bases. CDR3 loop: CASSYLAGRPQHF. DNA of the CDR3: TGTGCCAGCAGTTATCTGGCAGGCCGGCCCCAGCATTTT.

This clonotype was counted ten times or more. J is TRBJ1-5 and V is TRBV28, with a possible D match to TRBD1 (6 bases). There are 13 residues in the CDR3. Germline V gene sequence: CDR1 MDHEN, CDR2 SYDVKM. Deletions cut 3 bases from V and 4 bases from J, with 7 bases between. The CDR3 loop reads CASSFQGNQPQHF. In DNA, the CDR3 is TGTGCCAGCAGTTTTCAGGGGAATCAGCCCCAGCATTTT.

A note on this clonotype: Since a much larger clone is just one base distant, this may be a read error. The chain couples TRBV5-1 to TRBJ2-3; 7 bases match TRBD2. The CDR3 is 13 residues long. Germline assignment: CDR1 SGHRS and CDR2 YFSETQ. The CDR3 sequence: CAGSAGEKDTQYF. The DNA of the CDR3 is TGCGCCGGCAGCGCGGGAGAGAAAGATACGCAGTATTTT.

This rearrangement joins TRBV6-1 to TRBJ2-1; D unresolved. CDR3 size: 16 residues. CDR1 is MNHNS, CDR2 SASEGT, per germline. V lost 6 bases to trimming and J lost 7 bases, with 22 bases between them. CDR3 residues: CASSYPPNAPGNEQFF. As DNA, the CDR3 is TGTGCCAGCAGCTATCCCCCGAACGCGCCCGGTAATGAGCAGTTCTTC.

This clonotype was picked up many times. The chain carries TRBV27 and TRBJ2-2; no clear D gene. The CDR3 has 19 amino acids. V lost 2 bases to trimming and J lost 10 bases, with 29 bases between them. The V gene's germline CDR1 is MNHEY and CDR2 SMNVEV (reference sequence). The CDR3 is CASSLAPVSLGPPVSELFF. The CDR3, as DNA: TGTGCCAGCAGTTTAGCCCCTGTTTCCCTGGGCCCGCCCGTATCGGAGCTGTTTTTT.

This clonotype was counted many times. V gene TRBV6-1 combines with J gene TRBJ2-6; tentative D call: TRBD2 (6 bases). Trimming shortened V by 7 bases and J by 0 bases, and 7 bases separated the two germline ends. The CDR3 has 14 residues. Germline CDR1 is MNHNS and CDR2 is SASEGT. CDR3 in DNA: TGTGCCAGCATCGGGGGCTCTGGGGCCAACGTCCTGACTTTC. This translates into CASIGGSGANVLTF.

The sample holds many counts of this clonotype. The DNA for the CDR3 is TGTGCCAGTTCTCCTAGCGGAACCGGGGATACGCAGTATTTT. This codes for CASSPSGTGDTQYF. The gene calls are TRBV19 and TRBJ2-3; 7 positions agree with TRBD2. The CDR3 covers 14 residues. Germline V gene data show CDR1 as LNHDA and CDR2 as SQIVND (reference sequence). V lost 8 bases to trimming and J lost 6 bases; unmatched junction nucleotides: 11.

The gene calls are TRBV10-3 and TRBJ2-5; 11 bases fit TRBD2. The CDR3 has 17 amino acids. The V gene's germline CDR1 is ENHRY and CDR2 SYGVKD. With V trimmed by 2 bases and J by 7 bases, 12 bases remained unmatched. The CDR3 bases are TGTGCCATCAGTGAGCCGCCGGGACTAGCGGCCGGGGGGACCCAGTACTTC. The encoded protein is CAISEPPGLAAGGTQYF.

The V call is TRBV11-1, the J call TRBJ2-7; 11 nucleotides line up with TRBD2. V was pared by 1 base and J by 2 bases, with 10 bases of the junction left unmatched. The length of the CDR3 is 18 residues. The V gene's germline CDR1 is SGHAT and CDR2 FQDESV (reference sequence). The CDR3: CASSLDGTSGLRPYEQYF. The CDR3 DNA is TGTGCCAGCAGCTTAGATGGGACTAGCGGCCTTAGACCCTACGAGCAGTACTTC.

In regard to this clonotype: Given the absence of the conserved phenylalanine or tryptophan at the CDR3 end, a read error is likely. This chain connects TRBV27 to TRBJ2-2; TRBD2 is a possible D gene (5 bases). Per germline, CDR1 MNHEY and CDR2 SMNVEV (reference sequence). Trimming took off 4 bases at V and 8 bases at J, with 11 bases between the two ends. CDR3 size: 13 residues. The DNA of the CDR3 is TGTGCCAGCAGTTCTCCCGGGATGGGGGAGCTGTTTGTT. Translated, it gives CASSSPGMGELFV.

In regard to this clonotype: A read error may be the cause here, since a much bigger clone is one base away. This chain links TRBV11-3 with TRBJ2-1, with D possibly being TRBD2 (5 bases). The germline gives CDR1 SGHNT, CDR2 YENEEA. The CDR3 has 15 residues. V was shortened by 0 bases and J by 3 bases, with 9 bases between the two germline ends. CDR3 residues: CASSLEAGFYNEQFF. The DNA for the CDR3 is TGTGCCAGCAGCTTAGAGGCGGGCTTCTACAATGAGCAGTTCTTC.

This chain uses TRBV20-1 with TRBJ2-5, with 10 positions matching TRBD2. The CDR3 has 14 residues. Germline values: CDR1 DFQATT, CDR2 SNEGSKA (reference sequence). V gave up 2 bases and J gave up 2 bases; unmatched junction bases: 2. This CDR3 reads CSARLAGVQETQYF. The CDR3 coding sequence is TGCAGTGCTAGACTAGCGGGAGTGCAAGAGACCCAGTACTTC.